This entry lists 28 T cell receptor beta chains sequenced from one sample in a study of blood T cell repertoires in COVID-19. Method: immunoSEQ multiplex PCR; TCRdb's copy keeps in-frame clones and lacks some. The sample contains about 61,000 clones, roughly 86% of which appear only once. Material: peripheral blood. Receptors were obtained from a woman in her 50s with active or convalescent COVID-19.

This chain joins TRBV12-2 and TRBJ2-7; TRBD2 is taken as the D call from the table, unchecked against the DNA. TRBV12-2 is assigned pseudogene status. CDR3 size: 14 residues. CDR3 amino acids: CASPGTSGSYEQYF. In DNA, the CDR3 is TGTGCAAGTCCCGGGACTAGCGGCTCCTACGAGCAGTACTTC.

The gene calls are TRBV7-9 and TRBJ2-2, with 7 bases lining up with TRBD2. This CDR3 is 14 amino acids long. Per germline, CDR1 SEHNR and CDR2 FQNEAQ (reference sequence). Germline trimming cut 7 bases from V and 5 bases from J; bases unmatched to any gene: 7. The CDR3 here is CASTPGGITGELFF. The CDR3, as DNA: TGTGCCAGCACCCCGGGGGGTATAACCGGGGAGCTGTTTTTT.

V and J are TRBV9 and TRBJ1-6; no reliable D call. The CDR3 is made up of 16 amino acids. Per germline, CDR1 SGDLS and CDR2 YYNGEE. V lost 0 bases, J lost 2 bases, and 9 bases lay in between. The CDR3: CASSVAAGTYNSPLHF. The CDR3 DNA follows: TGTGCCAGCAGCGTAGCTGCGGGGACCTATAATTCACCCCTCCACTTT.

This clone turned up a few times. The chain couples TRBV6-1 to TRBJ2-7, with 7 positions matching TRBD1. The CDR3 sequence is 16 residues long. With V trimmed by 0 bases and J by 1 base, 6 bases remained unmatched. Looked up from germline, CDR1 is MNHNS and CDR2 is SASEGT. CDR3 DNA sequence: TGTGCCAGCAGTGAAGCTCGGACAGGCCTTTCCTACGAGCAGTACTTC. As protein: CASSEARTGLSYEQYF.

The chain employs TRBV6-5 and TRBJ2-2; 9 bases are a match to TRBD2. J was trimmed by 2 bases and V by 6 bases; bases with no gene match: 4. CDR3 length equals 15 residues. Looked up from germline, CDR1 is MNHEY and CDR2 is SVGAGI. The CDR3 sequence: CASSGLATNTGELFF. DNA for the CDR3: TGTGCCAGCAGCGGACTAGCGACAAACACCGGGGAGCTGTTTTTT.

In the case of this clone: At one end, the junction sequence differs from germline, possibly due to a read error. The chain is built from TRBV5-5 and TRBJ1-1; maybe TRBD1 (5 bases). This CDR3 contains 11 residues. CDR1 is SGHKS, CDR2 YYEKEE, per germline (reference sequence). The CDR3 is CASSMDTEAFF. As DNA, the CDR3 is TGTGCCAGCAGCATGGACACGGAAGCTTTCTTT.

The chain joins TRBV30 to TRBJ1-3; the D gene is possibly TRBD1 (5 bases). The CDR3 consists of 15 residues. Trimming stripped 0 bases from V and 5 bases from J, with 14 bases between. Germline-derived CDR1 and CDR2 are GTSNPN and SVGIG (reference sequence). The chain's CDR3 is CAWSVRVRARNTIYF. CDR3 DNA sequence: TGTGCCTGGAGTGTCCGGGTCAGGGCGAGAAACACCATATATTTT.

The rearrangement links TRBV2 to TRBJ2-3, with TRBD1 matching 9 bases. Germline V gene lookup returns CDR1 SNHLY and CDR2 FYNNEI. Trimming at V came to 6 bases and at J to 7 bases, leaving 20 bases not matched to a gene. The CDR3 sequence is 18 residues long. CDR3 DNA: TGTGCCAGCAGCCTAGCTCCGGGACAGGGAAATGTGGGCCATACGCAGTATTTT. This encodes CASSLAPGQGNVGHTQYF.

The rearrangement joins TRBV11-2 to TRBJ1-2; D perhaps matches TRBD1 (5 bases). CDR1 is SGHAT and CDR2 is FQNNGV in the germline V gene. The CDR3 contains 13 residues. The V end lost 1 base, the J end lost 4 bases, and 7 bases lay between the germline ends. CDR3 sequence: CASSLGTTYGYTF. In DNA form, the CDR3 reads TGTGCCAGCAGCTTAGGGACAACCTATGGCTACACCTTC.

This clone was seen just once. This chain joins TRBV18 and TRBJ1-3; the match to TRBD1 covers 9 bases. This CDR3 is 17 amino acids long. V gave up 0 bases and J gave up 4 bases; unmatched junction bases: 7. CDR1 is KGHSH and CDR2 is LQKENI in the germline V gene. CDR3 DNA: TGTGCCAGCTCACCACCCTCCCACAGGGGGCTAGGAAACACCATATATTTT. The encoded protein is CASSPPSHRGLGNTIYF.

The genes are TRBV5-4 and TRBJ2-2; 7 bases are shared with TRBD2. The junction had 10 bases not matched to a gene; V was cut back by 4 bases and J by 1 base. There are 17 residues in the CDR3. Germline assignment: CDR1 SGHNT and CDR2 YYREEE (reference sequence). CDR3 in DNA: TGTGCCAGCAGCCCCGGGGGGATCGTGGGGAACACCGGGGAGCTGTTTTTT. Translated, it gives CASSPGGIVGNTGELFF.

V usage is TRBV27 and J usage is TRBJ2-7, with D possibly being TRBD1 (7 bases). Germline CDR1 MNHEY, CDR2 SMNVEV (reference sequence). The germline V and J ends were trimmed by 6 bases and 2 bases, with 17 bases remaining between them. The CDR3 runs 15 residues. The CDR3 region has the DNA TGTGCCAGCAGCCCTCAGGGGGGAGGTACCTACGAGCAGTACTTC. Amino acids: CASSPQGGGTYEQYF.

The chain uses TRBV30 and TRBJ1-1; possibly TRBD1 for D (6 bases). Germline V gives CDR1 GTSNPN, CDR2 SVGIG (reference sequence). The CDR3 runs 13 residues. V was pared by 3 bases and J by 4 bases, with 12 bases between. Here the CDR3 reads CAWSLQGTTEAFF. In nucleotides, the CDR3 is TGTGCCTGGAGCTTACAGGGTACCACTGAAGCTTTCTTT.

This rearrangement joins TRBV28 to TRBJ1-5; weak D call: TRBD1 (6 bases). Trimming left V 4 bases short and J 3 bases short, with 10 bases between. This CDR3 is 14 amino acids long. Per the germline V gene, CDR1 is MDHEN and CDR2 is SYDVKM. In DNA, the CDR3 is TGTGCCAGCAGTTCGGACAGTCTCAATCAGCCCCAGCATTTT. This sequence encodes CASSSDSLNQPQHF.

The J gene is TRBJ2-3, the V gene TRBV30; D ambiguous. The V gene's germline CDR1 is GTSNPN and CDR2 SVGIG (reference sequence). The CDR3 is 11 amino acids. With 1 base removed from V and 5 bases from J, the gap between germline ends came to 4 bases. Written as DNA, the CDR3 is TGTGCCTGGAGTGCGTTAGATACGCAGTATTTT. The encoded protein is CAWSALDTQYF. Filled out from reference TRBV30 and TRBJ2-3, the complete variable domain reads SQTIHQWPATLVQPVGSPLSLECTVEGTSNPNLYWYRQAAGRGLQLLFYSVGIGQISSEVPQNLSASRPQDRQFILSSKKLLLSDSGFYLCAWSALDTQYFGPGTRLTVL.

The chain couples TRBV13 to TRBJ2-1; TRBD1 is a possible D gene (5 bases). The germline V gene has CDR1 PRHDT and CDR2 FYEKMQ (reference sequence). Trimming took off 5 bases at V and 0 bases at J, with 14 bases between the two ends. The CDR3 is 16 residues long. Here the CDR3 reads CASSPSTEGSYNEQFF. The CDR3 DNA follows: TGTGCCAGCAGCCCCTCGACAGAAGGCTCCTACAATGAGCAGTTCTTC.

The rearrangement links TRBV11-1 to TRBJ2-7; a weak D match, TRBD1 (5 bases). Looked up from germline, CDR1 is SGHAT and CDR2 is FQDESV (reference sequence). V was cut by 5 bases and J by 2 bases, with 13 bases left in between. CDR3 length: 14 amino acids. The CDR3 coding sequence is TGTGCCAGCAGCCCCCCGACAGACCCCTACGAGCAGTACTTC. It codes for CASSPPTDPYEQYF.

The chain couples TRBV6-5 to TRBJ1-1, with 9 bases matching TRBD1. Germline V gene data show CDR1 as MNHEY and CDR2 as SVGAGI. This CDR3 is built from 15 residues. V lost 6 bases, J lost 0 bases, and 5 bases stayed unmatched. The CDR3 region has the DNA TGTGCCAGCAGCCCCGGGACAGGGTTGAACACTGAAGCTTTCTTT. It is translated as CASSPGTGLNTEAFF.

This clone was detected only a few times. V is TRBV12-5 and J is TRBJ1-1; 10 bases map to TRBD1. Losses at the gene ends were 0 bases for V and 1 base for J; bases not matched to a gene: 8. Germline loops: CDR1 LGHNT, CDR2 FRNRAP. The CDR3 contains 18 residues. The CDR3 DNA follows: TGTGCTAGTGGTTTGGTACCCGGGACAGGGGAACCGAACACTGAAGCTTTCTTT. Its protein is CASGLVPGTGEPNTEAFF.

The V gene is TRBV27, the J gene TRBJ2-6, with D maybe TRBD1 (6 bases). V was cut by 7 bases and J by 0 bases, with 13 bases left in between. This CDR3 is built from 16 residues. Germline V gene sequence: CDR1 MNHEY, CDR2 SMNVEV (reference sequence). The chain's CDR3 is CASMRTVSSGANVLTF. As DNA, the CDR3 is TGTGCCAGCATGAGGACAGTCAGCTCTGGGGCCAACGTCCTGACTTTC. Together with reference TRBV27 and TRBJ2-6, the CDR3 gives the full variable domain: EAQVTQNPRYLITVTGKKLTVTCSQNMNHEYMSWYRQDPGLGLRQIYYSMNVEVTDKGDVPEGYKVSRKEKRNFPLILESPSPNQTSLYFCASMRTVSSGANVLTFGAGSRLTVL.

The rearrangement joins TRBV7-8 to TRBJ1-1, with D possibly matching TRBD1 (5 bases). The CDR3 spans 16 residues. Germline V lookup: CDR1 SGHVS, CDR2 FQNEAQ. The V gene lost 0 bases and the J gene lost 0 bases, with 11 bases spanning the gap. The CDR3 DNA is TGTGCCAGCAGCTTAGCTGGGGCAGGCATGAACACTGAAGCTTTCTTT. Protein sequence: CASSLAGAGMNTEAFF.

The chain employs TRBV29-1 and TRBJ2-5; TRBD2 agrees at 12 bases. J lost 0 bases, V lost 1 base, and 9 bases had no gene match. The CDR3 length is 18 residues. The germline V gene has CDR1 SQVTM and CDR2 ANQGSEA. The CDR3 protein is CSVEVGHLAGGHQETQYF. For the CDR3, the DNA is TGCAGCGTTGAAGTGGGGCACCTAGCGGGAGGGCACCAAGAGACCCAGTACTTC. Looking up the rest from reference TRBV29-1 and TRBJ2-5 gives the full variable domain: SAVISQKPSRDICQRGTSLTIQCQVDSQVTMMFWYRQQPGQSLTLIATANQGSEATYESGFVIDKFPISRPNLTFSTLTVSNMSPEDSSIYLCSVEVGHLAGGHQETQYFGPGTRLLVL.

The chain recombines TRBV24-1 with TRBJ1-2; D remains ambiguous. Trimming took 5 bases from V and 0 from J, leaving 6 bases between them. Germline V gives CDR1 KGHDR, CDR2 SFDVKD. The CDR3 is made up of 13 amino acids. The chain's CDR3 is CATSAGTNYGYTF. The CDR3 DNA is TGTGCCACCAGTGCGGGGACTAACTATGGCTACACCTTC.

The chain combines TRBV30 with TRBJ2-1; tentatively, D is TRBD2 (5 bases). The CDR3 extends over 15 amino acids. V shed 0 bases and J shed 8 bases, with 17 bases lying between them. The germline gives CDR1 GTSNPN, CDR2 SVGIG (reference sequence). CDR3 bases: TGTGCCTGGAGTGTCGCGGACTCACTAGAAGATGAGCAGTTCTTC. Amino acids: CAWSVADSLEDEQFF.

The chain recombines TRBV5-4 with TRBJ2-1, with 7 bases that match TRBD2. The CDR3 sequence is 17 residues long. Germline V gene data show CDR1 as SGHNT and CDR2 as YYREEE (reference sequence). V trimming: 2 bases; J trimming: 4 bases; junction bases outside the gene matches: 12. The CDR3: CASSFFGGGPGYNEQFF. CDR3 sequence (DNA): TGTGCCAGCAGCTTCTTTGGGGGAGGGCCGGGATACAATGAGCAGTTCTTC.

V is TRBV5-4 and J is TRBJ1-4; 8 bases agree with TRBD1. CDR3 length equals 14 residues. The germline gives CDR1 SGHNT, CDR2 YYREEE (reference sequence). V was clipped by 4 bases and J by 8 bases; unmatched bases: 7. The CDR3 loop reads CASSADRTGEKLFF. The CDR3 bases are TGTGCCAGCAGCGCGGACCGGACAGGGGAAAAACTGTTTTTT.

V is TRBV29-1 and J is TRBJ1-1; possibly TRBD1 for D (5 bases). The CDR3 totals 13 residues. The V end lost 0 bases, the J end lost 10 bases, and 15 bases lay between the germline ends. Germline CDR1 and CDR2: SQVTM and ANQGSEA. CDR3 in DNA: TGCAGCGTTGAAGAGGAACTGGGTAGGGGAGCTTTCTTT. Amino acids: CSVEEELGRGAFF.

As for this clone: Distinct nucleotide sequences in the sample also encode this CDR3. The CDR3 region has the DNA TGTGCCAGCAGCTTAGAGACAGGAGACTATGGCTACACCTTC. Encoded protein: CASSLETGDYGYTF. The chain recombines TRBV7-9 with TRBJ1-2; weak D call: TRBD1 (6 bases). Trimming took 1 base from V and 3 from J, leaving 9 bases between them. CDR1 SEHNR and CDR2 FQNEAQ come from the germline V gene (reference sequence). This CDR3 comprises 14 residues.